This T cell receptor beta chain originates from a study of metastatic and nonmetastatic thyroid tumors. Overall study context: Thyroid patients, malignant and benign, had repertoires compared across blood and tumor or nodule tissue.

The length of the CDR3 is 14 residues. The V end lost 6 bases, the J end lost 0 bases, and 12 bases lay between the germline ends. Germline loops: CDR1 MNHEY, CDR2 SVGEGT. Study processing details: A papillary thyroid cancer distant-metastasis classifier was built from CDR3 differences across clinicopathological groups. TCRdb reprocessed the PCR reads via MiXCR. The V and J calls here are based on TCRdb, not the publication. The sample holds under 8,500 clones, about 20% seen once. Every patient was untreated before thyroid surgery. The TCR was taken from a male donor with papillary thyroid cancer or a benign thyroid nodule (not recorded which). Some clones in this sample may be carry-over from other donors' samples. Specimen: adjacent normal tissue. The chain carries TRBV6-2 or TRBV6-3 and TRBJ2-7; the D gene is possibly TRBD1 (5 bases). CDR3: CASSLSQGSYEQYF. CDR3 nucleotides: TGTGCCAGCAGCTTATCCCAGGGCTCCTACGAGCAGTACTTC.